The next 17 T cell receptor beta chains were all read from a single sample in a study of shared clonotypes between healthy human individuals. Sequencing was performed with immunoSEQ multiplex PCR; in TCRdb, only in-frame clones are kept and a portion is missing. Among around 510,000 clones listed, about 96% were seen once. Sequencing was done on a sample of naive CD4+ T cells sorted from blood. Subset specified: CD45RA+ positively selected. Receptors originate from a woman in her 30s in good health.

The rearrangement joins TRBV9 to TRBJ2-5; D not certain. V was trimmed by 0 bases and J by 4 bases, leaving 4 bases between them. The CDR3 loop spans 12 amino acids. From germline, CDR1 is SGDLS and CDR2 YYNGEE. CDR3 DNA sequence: TGTGCCAGCAGCGTAGTTGGAGAGACCCAGTACTTC. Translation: CASSVVGETQYF.

CDR3 sequence reads: CASSETGVVGYTF. The CDR3 DNA is TGTGCCAGCAGTGAAACAGGGGTGGTTGGCTACACCTTC. The V and J genes are TRBV6-1 and TRBJ1-2; 7 bases are shared with TRBD1. Losses at the gene ends were 2 bases for V and 7 bases for J; bases not matched to a gene: 4. CDR1 is MNHNS and CDR2 is SASEGT in the germline V gene. The CDR3 runs 13 residues.

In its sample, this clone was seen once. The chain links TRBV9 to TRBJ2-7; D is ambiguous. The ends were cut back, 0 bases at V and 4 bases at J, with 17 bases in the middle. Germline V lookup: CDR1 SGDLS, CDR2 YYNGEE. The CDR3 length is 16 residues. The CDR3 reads CASSVDPSIPQYEQYF. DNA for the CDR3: TGTGCCAGCAGCGTAGACCCCTCCATACCCCAATACGAGCAGTACTTC.

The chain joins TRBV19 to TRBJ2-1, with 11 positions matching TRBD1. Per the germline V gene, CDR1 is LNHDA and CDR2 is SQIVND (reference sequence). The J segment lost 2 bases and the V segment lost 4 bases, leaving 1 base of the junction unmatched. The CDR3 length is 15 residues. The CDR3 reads CASSTDRGPYNEQFF. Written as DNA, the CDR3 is TGTGCCAGTAGTACGGACAGGGGGCCCTACAATGAGCAGTTCTTC.

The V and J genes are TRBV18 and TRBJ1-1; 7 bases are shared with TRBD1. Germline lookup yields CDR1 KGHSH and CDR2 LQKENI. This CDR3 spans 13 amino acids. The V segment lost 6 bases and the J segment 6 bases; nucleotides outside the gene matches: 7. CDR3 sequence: CASSPTGASEAFF. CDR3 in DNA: TGTGCCAGCTCGCCCACAGGGGCTTCTGAAGCTTTCTTT.

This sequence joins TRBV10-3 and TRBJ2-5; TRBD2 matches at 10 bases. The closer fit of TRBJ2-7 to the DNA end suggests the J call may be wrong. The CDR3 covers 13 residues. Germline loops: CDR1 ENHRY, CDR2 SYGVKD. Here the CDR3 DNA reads TGTGCCACCGGGACTAGCGAAGACTACGAGCAGTACTTC. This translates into CATGTSEDYEQYF.

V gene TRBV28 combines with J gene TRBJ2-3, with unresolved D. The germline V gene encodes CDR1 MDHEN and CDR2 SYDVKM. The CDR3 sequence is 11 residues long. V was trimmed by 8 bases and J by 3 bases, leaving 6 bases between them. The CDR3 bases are TGTGCCAGCGGTAGGACAGATACGCAGTATTTT. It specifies CASGRTDTQYF.

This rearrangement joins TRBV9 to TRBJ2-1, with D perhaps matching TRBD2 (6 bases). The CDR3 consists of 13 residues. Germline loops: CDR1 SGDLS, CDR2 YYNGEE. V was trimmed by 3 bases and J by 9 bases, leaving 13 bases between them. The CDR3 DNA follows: TGTGCCAGCAGCGGTGGACGGCGGGGTGAGCAGTTCTTC. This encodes CASSGGRRGEQFF.

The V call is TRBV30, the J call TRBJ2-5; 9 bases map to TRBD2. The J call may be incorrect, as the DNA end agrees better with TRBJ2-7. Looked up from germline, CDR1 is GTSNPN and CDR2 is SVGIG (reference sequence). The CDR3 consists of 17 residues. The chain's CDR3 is CAWSGGNSGTSPYEQYF. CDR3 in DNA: TGTGCCTGGAGTGGGGGGAATTCCGGGACTAGCCCCTACGAGCAGTACTTC.

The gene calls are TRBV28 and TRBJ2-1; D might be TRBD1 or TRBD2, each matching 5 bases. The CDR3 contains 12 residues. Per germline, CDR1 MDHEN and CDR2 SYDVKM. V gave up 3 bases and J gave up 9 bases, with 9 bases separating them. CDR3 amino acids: CASSLGVGEQFF. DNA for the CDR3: TGTGCCAGCAGTTTGGGGGTTGGTGAGCAGTTCTTC. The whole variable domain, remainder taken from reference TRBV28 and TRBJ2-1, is DVKVTQSSRYLVKRTGEKVFLECVQDMDHENMFWYRQDPGLGLRLIYFSYDVKMKEKGDIPEGYSVSREKKERFSLILESASTNQTSMYLCASSLGVGEQFFGPGTRLTVL.

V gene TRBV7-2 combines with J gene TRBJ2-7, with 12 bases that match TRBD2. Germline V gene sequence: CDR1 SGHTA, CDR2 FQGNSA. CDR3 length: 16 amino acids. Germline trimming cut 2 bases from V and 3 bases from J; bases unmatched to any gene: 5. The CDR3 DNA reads TGTGCCAGCAGCTTACATAGGACTAGCGGGATCTACGAGCAGTACTTC. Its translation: CASSLHRTSGIYEQYF.

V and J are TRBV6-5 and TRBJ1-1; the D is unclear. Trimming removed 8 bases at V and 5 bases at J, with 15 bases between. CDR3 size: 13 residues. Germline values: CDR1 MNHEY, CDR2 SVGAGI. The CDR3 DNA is TGTGCCAGCTTAGGACGCGGCGGGACTGAAGCTTTCTTT. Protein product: CASLGRGGTEAFF.

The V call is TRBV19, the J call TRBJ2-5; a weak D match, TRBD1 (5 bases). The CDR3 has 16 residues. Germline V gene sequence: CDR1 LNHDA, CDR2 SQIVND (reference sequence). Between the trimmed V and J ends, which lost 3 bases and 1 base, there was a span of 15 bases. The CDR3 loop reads CASSIGPDSTQETQYF. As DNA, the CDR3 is TGTGCCAGTAGTATCGGGCCCGACAGTACCCAAGAGACCCAGTACTTC.

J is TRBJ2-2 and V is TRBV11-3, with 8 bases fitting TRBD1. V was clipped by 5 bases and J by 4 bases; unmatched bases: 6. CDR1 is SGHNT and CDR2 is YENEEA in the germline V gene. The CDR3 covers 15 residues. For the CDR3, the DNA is TGTGCCAGCAGCCCAGGGGGCCCATTCACCGGGGAGCTGTTTTTT. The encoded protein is CASSPGGPFTGELFF.

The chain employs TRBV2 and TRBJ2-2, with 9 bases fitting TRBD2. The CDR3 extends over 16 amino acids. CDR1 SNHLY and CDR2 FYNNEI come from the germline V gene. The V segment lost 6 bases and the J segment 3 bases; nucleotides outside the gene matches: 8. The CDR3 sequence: CASSEIAGVDTGELFF. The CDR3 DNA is TGTGCCAGCAGCGAGATAGCGGGAGTCGACACCGGGGAGCTGTTTTTT.

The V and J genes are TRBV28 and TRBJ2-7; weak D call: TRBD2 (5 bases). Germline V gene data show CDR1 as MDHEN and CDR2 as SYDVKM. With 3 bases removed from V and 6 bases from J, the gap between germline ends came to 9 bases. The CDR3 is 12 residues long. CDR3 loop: CASSFGRVEQYF. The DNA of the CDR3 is TGTGCCAGCAGTTTTGGGCGGGTCGAGCAGTACTTC.

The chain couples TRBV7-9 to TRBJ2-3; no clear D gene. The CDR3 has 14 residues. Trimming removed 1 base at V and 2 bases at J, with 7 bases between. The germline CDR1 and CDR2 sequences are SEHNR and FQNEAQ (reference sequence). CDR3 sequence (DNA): TGTGCCAGCAGCTTAGACGGACCCACAGATACGCAGTATTTT. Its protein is CASSLDGPTDTQYF.